This is a list of T cell receptor beta chains from one sample in a study of CD8+ T cells in alopecia areata. Profiled with immunoSEQ multiplex PCR; TCRdb holds only in-frame clones, not every one. The sample has about 120,000 clones, 50% to 75% seen once. Sample: CD8+ T cells sorted from blood, taken at week 4, from a patient treated with tofacitinib. All receptors derive from a human donor with alopecia areata. Each CDR3 is given with its conserved first and last residue. Each record gives: D gene, V gene, clone size, J gene, CDR3 DNA, CDR3 protein. A D gene is named only where the DNA matches it firmly. The size entry is marked missing in some rows and otherwise reads once, few, many or a size class.

TRBD2,TRBV5-1,-,TRBJ2-7,TGCGCCAGCAGCTTGGGGGGACTAGCGGAGCAGTACTTC,CASSLGGLAEQYF
-,TRBV6-1,-,TRBJ1-2,TGTGCCAGCAGTGAGACCCCACCGACAGTTCTCTATGGCTACACCTTC,CASSETPPTVLYGYTF
TRBD1,TRBV30,few,TRBJ1-1,TGTGCCTGGACAGGGGGAGGCACTGAAGCTTTCTTT,CAWTGGGTEAFF
-,TRBV6-5,few,TRBJ2-6,TGTGCCAGCAGTTACGGGCAGCCCTCTGGGGCCAACGTCCTGACTTTC,CASSYGQPSGANVLTF
TRBD1,TRBV30,-,TRBJ1-2,TGTGCCTGGAGTACCGGACAGGGGGGGTACGGCTACACCTTC,CAWSTGQGGYGYTF
-,TRBV27,-,TRBJ1-5,TGTGCCAGCAGTTTAGTAGGTCAGCCCCAGCATTTT,CASSLVGQPQHF
-,TRBV29-1,-,TRBJ1-2,TGCAGCGTTGAAATGCCCGGGATCCAAGATGGCTACACCTTC,CSVEMPGIQDGYTF
-,TRBV7-9,few,TRBJ2-5,TGTGCCAGCAGTAGGGAGCAGGTGACCCAGTACTTC,CASSREQVTQYF
-,TRBV2,-,TRBJ1-2,TGTGCCAGCAGTGAAGAATCCAGGCCCTCTAACTATGGCTACACCTTC,CASSEESRPSNYGYTF
-,TRBV2,-,TRBJ2-7,TGTGCCAGCAGCGAGGTCTACTCCTACGAGCAGTACTTC,CASSEVYSYEQYF
-,TRBV21-1,-,TRBJ1-2,TGTGCCAGCACCGCTAGATGCTACACCTTC,CASTARCYTF
TRBD1,TRBV11-2,-,TRBJ1-4,TGTGCCAGCAGCATACAGGGGACGGGGGAAAAACTGTTTTTT,CASSIQGTGEKLFF
-,TRBV15,-,TRBJ1-1,TGTGCCACCAACCCGCGGGGGAACACTGAAGCTTTCTTT,CATNPRGNTEAFF
-,TRBV29-1,-,TRBJ2-3,TGCAGCGTGGGGATTCTCACAGATACGCAGTATTTT,CSVGILTDTQYF
TRBD1,TRBV29-1,-,TRBJ1-2,TGCAGCGCATCCTCGACAGGGACCGGTGGCTACACCTTC,CSASSTGTGGYTF
-,TRBV5-6,few,TRBJ1-2,TGTGCCAGCAGCTTAGGGGATTCCTATGGCTACACCTTC,CASSLGDSYGYTF
-,TRBV14,-,TRBJ1-6,TGTGCCAGCAGCCTAACAGGGTCTAATTCACCCCTCCACTTT,CASSLTGSNSPLHF
-,TRBV5-6,-,TRBJ2-3,TGTGCCAGCAGCTTAGGAGATACGCAGTATTTT,CASSLGDTQYF
TRBD2,TRBV5-1,-,TRBJ2-2,TGCGCCAGCGAAGTGGGACTAGGACTCGCCGGGGAGCTGTTTTTT,CASEVGLGLAGELFF
-,TRBV30,-,TRBJ2-7,TGTGCCTGGGACATCCACGGGGGTGAGCAGTACTTC,CAWDIHGGEQYF
-,TRBV10-3,-,TRBJ2-5,TGTGCCATCAGAGACGCCGGGGAGACCCAGTACTTC,CAIRDAGETQYF
-,TRBV30,-,TRBJ2-3,TGTGCCTGGAGTGTACGAGCAGATACGCAGTATTTT,CAWSVRADTQYF
TRBD2,TRBV29-1,few,TRBJ2-1,TGCAGCGTCGCCGGGACTAGCGGGGGGGCATCTGAGCAGTTCTTC,CSVAGTSGGASEQFF
-,TRBV27,-,TRBJ2-3,TGTGCCAGCAGTTTGAGTATAGATACGCAGTATTTT,CASSLSIDTQYF
-,TRBV7-8,-,TRBJ2-7,TGTGCCAGCAGCTCAAGGGGAACCTCGGGGGCCTACGAGCAGTACTTC,CASSSRGTSGAYEQYF
-,TRBV6-6,-,TRBJ2-1,TGTGCCAGCAGTACCCAGGGGACCCACAATGAGCAGTTCTTC,CASSTQGTHNEQFF
-,TRBV9,-,TRBJ2-1,TGTGCCAGCAGCGAAAGTAATGAGCAGTTCTTC,CASSESNEQFF
TRBD1,TRBV27,few,TRBJ2-1,TGTGCCAGCAGTTTGTGGACAGGGGGGAATGAGCAGTTCTTC,CASSLWTGGNEQFF
TRBD2,TRBV7-9,few,TRBJ2-5,TGTGCCAGCAGCCCTAAAAGCGGGGGGGCTGCGAAGGAGACCCAGTACTTC,CASSPKSGGAAKETQYF
TRBD1,TRBV27,few,TRBJ2-3,TGTGCCAGCAGTCCGGACAGGGACACAGATACGCAGTATTTT,CASSPDRDTDTQYF
-,TRBV28,-,TRBJ2-6,TGTGCCAGCAGTCCCCGGACAGCGTCTGGGGCCAACGTCCTGACTTTC,CASSPRTASGANVLTF
-,TRBV30,-,TRBJ2-7,TGTGCCTGGAGTGATGGGTTCGGGAACGAGCAGTACTTC,CAWSDGFGNEQYF
-,TRBV30,-,TRBJ1-1,TGTGCCTGGAGTTGGGGGCCTGAAGCTTTCTTT,CAWSWGPEAFF
-,TRBV5-4,-,TRBJ2-1,TGTGCCAGCAGCACCGGACCAATCAGCCCTTACAATGAGCAGTTCTTC,CASSTGPISPYNEQFF
TRBD1,TRBV29-1,-,TRBJ2-3,TGCAGCCCCCGGGACAGGGGCACAGATACGCAGTATTTT,CSPRDRGTDTQYF
-,TRBV6-6,-,TRBJ2-7,TGTGCCAGCAGCTTTGGACTCCCGAGCTCCTACGAGCAGTACTTC,CASSFGLPSSYEQYF
-,TRBV20-1,-,TRBJ2-1,TGCAGTGCTAGGTTAGCATATGAGCAGTTCTTC,CSARLAYEQFF
-,TRBV30,-,TRBJ2-1,TGTGCCTGGACCGCGGGCAATGAGCAGTTCTTC,CAWTAGNEQFF
-,TRBV30,-,TRBJ1-1,TGTGCCTGGAGTGTACTCGGGGGGCGAGGTACTGAAGCTTTCTTT,CAWSVLGGRGTEAFF
-,TRBV30,-,TRBJ1-4,TGTGCCTGGGGGTTACTAAATGAAAAACTGTTTTTT,CAWGLLNEKLFF
TRBD1,TRBV30,-,TRBJ1-5,TGTGCCTGGAGTAAGGGACAGGGCAGATATAGCAATCAGCCCCAGCATTTT,CAWSKGQGRYSNQPQHF
-,TRBV29-1,few,TRBJ1-1,TGCAGCGTTGAATGGGAGGGGAAGAGCACTGAAGCTTTCTTT,CSVEWEGKSTEAFF
-,TRBV9,few,TRBJ2-6,TGTGCCAGCAGCGTAGCGATCCGTGGGGACCAGGGGTCGGGCTCTGGGGCCAACGTCCTGACTTTC,CASSVAIRGDQGSGSGANVLTF
-,TRBV29-1,few,TRBJ2-4,TGCAGCGTGTTTGTGACCGGGCGGGTTAGGAGCATTCAGTACTTC,CSVFVTGRVRSIQYF
-,TRBV6-6,-,TRBJ1-6,TGTGCCAGCAGTTACCGTGACTCACCCCTCCACTTT,CASSYRDSPLHF
TRBD1,TRBV19,-,TRBJ1-5,TGTGCCAGTAGGGAGACAGGGGATCAGCCCCAGCATTTT,CASRETGDQPQHF
-,TRBV13,-,TRBJ1-2,TGTGCCAGCAGCTTAGGAGCATCTAATAGAAACTATGGCTACACCTTC,CASSLGASNRNYGYTF
-,TRBV27,once,TRBJ1-1,TGTGCCAGCAGTTTATCAGTGAACACTGAAGCTTTCTTT,CASSLSVNTEAFF
TRBD1,TRBV7-9,-,TRBJ1-1,TGTGCCAGCAGCTTAGGACAGGGATTGAACACTGAAGCTTTCTTT,CASSLGQGLNTEAFF
-,TRBV9,few,TRBJ2-7,TGTGCCAGCAGCGTAGGAAGAGGCATCACGGAACAGTACTTC,CASSVGRGITEQYF
-,TRBV13,-,TRBJ2-7,TGTGCCAGCAGCGGCGGGACGGAAGGCCTTTACGAGCAGTACTTC,CASSGGTEGLYEQYF